This T cell receptor beta chain was found in a study of blood T cell repertoires in COVID-19. Study background: The study drew acute and convalescent COVID-19 samples from the United States, Italy and Spain. The cDNA or gDNA used as material had been derived from T cells, B-cell-depleted T cells, or PBMCs.

In the original analysis: Amplification from reference gene primers served as the basis for estimated nucleated cell counts. The table came from immunoSEQ multiplex PCR; TCRdb's copy has only in-frame clones and leaves some out. V and J calls and clone size follow that table, whereas D and trimming were derived from the DNA. The sample contains about 74,000 clones, roughly 90% of which appear only once. V lost 3 bases and J lost 5, with 4 bases in between. This CDR3 has 12 residues. CDR1 and CDR2 from the germline V gene are KGHDR and SFDVKD. The material sequenced was peripheral blood. V and J are TRBV24-1 and TRBJ1-5; D is ambiguous. This TCR came from a man in his fifties with acute or convalescent COVID-19. The CDR3 nucleotides are TGTGCCACCAGTGATACTGATCAGCCCCAGCATTTT. This codes for CATSDTDQPQHF.